This T cell receptor beta chain was sequenced during a study of glioma-infiltrating T cells. This clonotype was observed a single time. Amplification of TCR alpha and beta CDR3 regions from RNA used iRepertoire nested multiplex PCR. TCRdb fed the multiplex PCR reads into MiXCR, producing one record per CDR3 protein. The sample records some 130,000 distinct CDR3 sequences, around 25% being singletons. The sequenced sample was glioma tissue, nonneoplastic brain tissue, or PBMCs (not recorded which). The TCR sequence derives from a human donor with low-grade glioma or glioblastoma, undergoing nonglioma brain surgery, or in good health (not recorded which).

CDR3 amino acids: CASSPRGGGQFSSYNSPLHF. The CDR3 DNA reads TGTGCCAGCAGCCCGCGGGGTGGAGGCCAATTCAGCTCCTATAATTCACCCCTCCACTTT. V gene TRBV7-2 combines with J gene TRBJ1-6; D is unresolved. This CDR3 is 20 amino acids long. The V end lost 5 bases, the J end lost 0 bases, and 23 bases lay between the germline ends. The germline V gene encodes CDR1 SGHTA and CDR2 FQGNSA.